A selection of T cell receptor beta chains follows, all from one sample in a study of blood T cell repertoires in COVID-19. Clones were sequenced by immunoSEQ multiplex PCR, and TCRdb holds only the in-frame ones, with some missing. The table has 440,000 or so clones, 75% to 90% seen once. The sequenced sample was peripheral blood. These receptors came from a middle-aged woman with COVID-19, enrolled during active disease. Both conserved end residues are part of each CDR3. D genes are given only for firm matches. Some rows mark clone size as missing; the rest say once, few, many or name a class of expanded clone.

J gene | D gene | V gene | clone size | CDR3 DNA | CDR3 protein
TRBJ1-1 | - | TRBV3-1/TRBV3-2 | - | TGTGCCAGCAGCCAATTTGACAGCCTCATGAACACTGAAGTTTTCTTT | CASSQFDSLMNTEVFF
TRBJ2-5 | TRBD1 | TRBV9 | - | TGTGCCAGCAGCCCTTGGACAGGGAAGGAGACCCAGTACTTC | CASSPWTGKETQYF
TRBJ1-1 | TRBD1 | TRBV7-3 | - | TGTGCCAGCAGCTTGGGGAGTCAGGGGGCAGGGACTGAAGCTTTCTTT | CASSLGSQGAGTEAFF
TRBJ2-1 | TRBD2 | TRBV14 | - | TGTGCCAGCAGCCATACGGATCCGACTAGCGGGTATGAGCAGTTCTTC | CASSHTDPTSGYEQFF
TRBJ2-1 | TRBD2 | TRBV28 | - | TGTGCCAGCAGTACTATAGCGGGGGGCCGGGTTGAGTTCTTC | CASSTIAGGRVEFF
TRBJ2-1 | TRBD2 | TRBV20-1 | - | TGCAGTGCTAGTTCTAGCGGGATAACGAATGAGCAGTTCTTC | CSASSSGITNEQFF
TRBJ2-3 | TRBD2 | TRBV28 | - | TGTGCCAGCAGGCTGGGGGGGGGCACAGATACGCAGTATTTT | CASRLGGGTDTQYF
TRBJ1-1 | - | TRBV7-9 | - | TGTGCCAGCAGCTCGGGACTGCCGAACACTGAAGCTTTCTTT | CASSSGLPNTEAFF
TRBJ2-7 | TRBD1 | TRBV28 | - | TGTGCCACCCAACAGGGGCCTGGCACCTACGAGCAGTACTTC | CATQQGPGTYEQYF
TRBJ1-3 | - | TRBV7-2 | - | TGTGCCAGCAGCGTTACGGAGTACTCTGGAAACACCATATATTTT | CASSVTEYSGNTIYF
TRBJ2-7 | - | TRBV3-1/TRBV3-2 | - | TGTGCCAGCAGCCAAGGCGGCAGCCGCTACGAGCAGTACTTC | CASSQGGSRYEQYF
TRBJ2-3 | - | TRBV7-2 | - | TGTGCCAGCAGCCCTCGAGCCGGGACTAGCACAGATACGCAGTATTTT | CASSPRAGTSTDTQYF
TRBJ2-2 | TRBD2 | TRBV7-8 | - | TGTGCCAGCAGCCCCCGGCCGCGGGAGGGCGGGATCGGGGAGCTGTTTTTT | CASSPRPREGGIGELFF
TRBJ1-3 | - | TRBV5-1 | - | TGCGCCAGCAGCTCCGGGGGGGGACAAGACTCTGGAAACACCATATATTTT | CASSSGGGQDSGNTIYF
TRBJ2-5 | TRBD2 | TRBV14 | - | TGTGCCAGCAGCCAAGACCACCGTCTAGCGGGGGGTGGAGAGACCCAGTACTTC | CASSQDHRLAGGGETQYF
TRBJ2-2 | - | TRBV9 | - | TGTGCCAGCAGCGTAACTCAGCGGAGCAACACCGGGGAGCTGTTTTTT | CASSVTQRSNTGELFF
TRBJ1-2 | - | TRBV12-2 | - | TGTGCAAGTCGCTTCGCAGGGGCCCATGGCTACACCTTC | CASRFAGAHGYTF
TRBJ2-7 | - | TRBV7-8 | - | TGTGCCAGCAGCCAGGACTCAGGCTTCGAGCAGTACTTC | CASSQDSGFEQYF
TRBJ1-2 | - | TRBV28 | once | TGTGCCAGCAGTCCCGTGGGGGGTAGGAACTATGGCTACACCTTC | CASSPVGGRNYGYTF
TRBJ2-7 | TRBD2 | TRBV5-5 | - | TGTGCCAGCAGCCCTAGCGGGAGGGACACCTACGAGCAGTACTTC | CASSPSGRDTYEQYF
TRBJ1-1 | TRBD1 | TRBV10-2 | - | TGCGCCAGCCGTGGCAGGGGGCTGGATGAAGCTTTCTTT | CASRGRGLDEAFF
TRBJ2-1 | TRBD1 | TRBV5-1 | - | TGCGCCAGCAGCTCGGGGACAGGGTTTGTTTCCAATGAGCAGTTCTTC | CASSSGTGFVSNEQFF
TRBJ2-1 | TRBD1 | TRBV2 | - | TGTGCCAACATCAACAGGGGCTACAATGAGCAGTTCTTC | CANINRGYNEQFF
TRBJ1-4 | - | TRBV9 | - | TGTGCCAGCAGCCCGGGGGGGCTTAATGAAAAACTGTTTTTT | CASSPGGLNEKLFF
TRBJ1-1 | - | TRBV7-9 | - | TGTGCCAGCAGCCCGACAGGAGAACTGAACACTGAAGCTTTCTTT | CASSPTGELNTEAFF
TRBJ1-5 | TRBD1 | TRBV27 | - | TGTGCCAGCAGTTATGGCAGGGGGCGCCCCCAGGGGCCCCAGCATTTT | CASSYGRGRPQGPQHF
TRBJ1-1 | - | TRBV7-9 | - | TGTGCCAGCAGCTTAGCGGGTGTTCAGGCCGCTATACTTGAAGCTTTCTTT | CASSLAGVQAAILEAFF
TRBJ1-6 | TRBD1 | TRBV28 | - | TGTGCCAGCAGTTTAGGGGACAGGGAGTCGGGCTATAATTCACCCCTCCACTTT | CASSLGDRESGYNSPLHF
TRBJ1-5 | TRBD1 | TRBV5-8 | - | TGTGCCAGCAGCTCGGCGGGACAGGGAATCGTTCAGCCCCAGCATTTT | CASSSAGQGIVQPQHF
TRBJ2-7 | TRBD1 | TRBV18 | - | TGTGCCAGCTCACCCCCCGGGACAGACTCCTACGAGCAGTACTTC | CASSPPGTDSYEQYF
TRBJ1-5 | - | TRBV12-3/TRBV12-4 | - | TGTGCCAGCAGTTTGCTAGGTCAGCCCCAGCATTTT | CASSLLGQPQHF